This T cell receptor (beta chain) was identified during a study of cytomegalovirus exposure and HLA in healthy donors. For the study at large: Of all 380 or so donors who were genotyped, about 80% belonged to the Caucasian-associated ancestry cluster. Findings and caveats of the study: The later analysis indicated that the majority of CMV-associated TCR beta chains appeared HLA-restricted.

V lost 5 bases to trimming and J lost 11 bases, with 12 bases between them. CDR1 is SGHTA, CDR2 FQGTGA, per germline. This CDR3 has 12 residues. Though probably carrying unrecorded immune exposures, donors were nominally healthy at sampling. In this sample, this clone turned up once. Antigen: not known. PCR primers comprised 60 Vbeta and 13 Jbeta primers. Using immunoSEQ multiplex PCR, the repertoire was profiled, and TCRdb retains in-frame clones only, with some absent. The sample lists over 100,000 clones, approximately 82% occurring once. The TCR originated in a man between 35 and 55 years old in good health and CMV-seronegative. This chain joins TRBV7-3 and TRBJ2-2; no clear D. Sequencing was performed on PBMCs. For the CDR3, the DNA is TGTGCCAGCAGCCCACCCGGCGGAGAGCTGTTTTTT. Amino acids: CASSPPGGELFF. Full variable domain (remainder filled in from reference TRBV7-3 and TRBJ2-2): GAGVSQTPSNKVTEKGKYVELRCDPISGHTALYWYRQSLGQGPEFLIYFQGTGAADDSGLPNDRFFAVRPEGSVSTLKIQRTERGDSAVYLCASSPPGGELFFGEGSRLTVL.